The entry below gives a single TCR beta chain sequence along with its context. The CDR3 is 15 amino acids. The V segment lost 0 bases and the J segment 2 bases; nucleotides outside the gene matches: 3. Germline V CDR1 and CDR2: MNHEY, SMNVEV (reference sequence). This specimen belongs to a study of blood T cells in healthy people across ages. Next came a second PCR, run for about 7 to 12 cycles, which used a sample-barcoded 5' primer along with a J-beta primer mix. MiXCR, run by TCRdb on the 5' RACE reads, gives a single entry per CDR3 protein. The sample has some 920,000 distinct CDR3 sequences, roughly 51% seen once.

The specimen sequenced was blood. V usage is TRBV27 and J usage is TRBJ1-1, with 7 positions matching TRBD1. The clonotype originates from an older woman in good health. CDR3 sequence (DNA): TGTGCCAGCAGTTTATCGGGGACAGTTAACACTGAAGCTTTCTTT. This encodes CASSLSGTVNTEAFF.